One and the same sample provided the 14 T cell receptor beta chains below, sequenced in a study of shared T cell receptors in the human thymus. Measured with immunoSEQ multiplex PCR; TCRdb has only the in-frame clones, and not every one. This sample yields over 60,000 clones, of which more than 90% are seen a single time; approximately 0.035% belongs to the top ten. What was sequenced was thymocytes. Every receptor here comes from a human donor.

The V and J genes are TRBV14 and TRBJ1-2; 7 bases agree with TRBD1. Unmatched junction bases numbered 14, after V lost 4 bases and J lost 3 bases. The CDR3 is 17 amino acids. Germline loops: CDR1 SGHDN, CDR2 FVKESK. The DNA for the CDR3 is TGTGCCAGCAGCCCTACGACAGGGCGGACTCCTTACTATGGCTACACCTTC. As protein: CASSPTTGRTPYYGYTF. Looking up the rest from reference TRBV14 and TRBJ1-2 gives the full variable domain: EAGVTQFPSHSVIEKGQTVTLRCDPISGHDNLYWYRRVMGKEIKFLLHFVKESKQDESGMPNNRFLAERTGGTYSTLKVQPAELEDSGVYFCASSPTTGRTPYYGYTFGSGTRLTVV.

This chain joins TRBV21-1 and TRBJ1-3. TRBV21-1 is marked as a pseudogene. The CDR3 sequence is 16 residues long. The CDR3 sequence: CASSSLIQHARNTIYF. The CDR3 DNA is TGTGCCAGCAGTAGCCTGATACAACACGCACGAAACACCATATATTTT.

The rearrangement links TRBV4-3 to TRBJ1-5; TRBD1 aligns across 10 bases. The CDR3 runs 22 residues. Germline V gene data show CDR1 as LGHNA and CDR2 as YSLEER. V lost 0 bases, J lost 0 bases, and 17 bases stayed unmatched. Here the CDR3 reads CASSQDRVRLGQGENSNQPQHF. As DNA, the CDR3 is TGCGCCAGCAGCCAAGATCGGGTTCGCTTAGGACAGGGGGAAAATAGCAATCAGCCCCAGCATTTT.

The chain combines TRBV19 with TRBJ2-1, with 8 nucleotides matching TRBD2. The germline V gene has CDR1 LNHDA and CDR2 SQIVND (reference sequence). This CDR3 is built from 18 residues. The J segment lost 4 bases and the V segment lost 3 bases, leaving 14 bases of the junction unmatched. The CDR3 protein is CASSISGLRGDRYNEQFF. CDR3 sequence (DNA): TGTGCCAGTAGTATTTCGGGGTTGCGGGGGGACCGTTACAATGAGCAGTTCTTC.

The rearrangement links TRBV7-6 to TRBJ1-1; 10 nucleotides match TRBD1. This CDR3 comprises 16 residues. The V gene's germline CDR1 is SGHVS and CDR2 FNYEAQ. V dropped 5 bases and J dropped 0; count of bases not matched to a gene: 6. In DNA, the CDR3 is TGTGCCAGCAGCCCAAGACAGGGGGCTCTGAACACTGAAGCTTTCTTT. Translated, it gives CASSPRQGALNTEAFF.

This sequence joins TRBV19 and TRBJ1-3; no firm D call. The V gene lost 8 bases and the J gene lost 0 bases, with 23 bases spanning the gap. Germline V lookup: CDR1 LNHDA, CDR2 SQIVND (reference sequence). This CDR3 has 18 residues. The DNA for the CDR3 is TGTGCCAGTCAGGTCGAACGCCGTAACTCTCGCTCTGGAAACACCATATATTTT. Protein sequence: CASQVERRNSRSGNTIYF.

This clone showed up just a few times. V gene TRBV27 combines with J gene TRBJ1-2, with TRBD1 identical over 9 bases. V dropped 11 bases and J dropped 8; count of bases not matched to a gene: 12. The CDR3 contains 13 residues. Germline loops: CDR1 MNHEY, CDR2 SMNVEV (reference sequence). CDR3 coding DNA: TGTGCCTCAGGGACAGGGTACCTAGGGGGCTACACCTTC. It yields the protein CASGTGYLGGYTF.

The CDR3 region is CASSPRTVNTEAFF. Here the CDR3 DNA reads TGTGCCAGCAGCCCCCGGACGGTGAACACTGAAGCTTTCTTT. The chain joins TRBV7-9 to TRBJ1-1; D not certain. This CDR3 contains 14 residues. Germline V gene lookup returns CDR1 SEHNR and CDR2 FQNEAQ (reference sequence). V was trimmed by 5 bases and J by 0 bases, leaving 10 bases between them. The full variable domain, its missing parts supplied by reference TRBV7-9 and TRBJ1-1, is DTGVSQNPRHKITKRGQNVTFRCDPISEHNRLYWYRQTLGQGPEFLTYFQNEAQLEKSRLLSDRFSAERPKGSFSTLEIQRTEQGDSAMYLCASSPRTVNTEAFFGQGTRLTVV.

The J gene is TRBJ1-6, the V gene TRBV5-1, with 10 bases aligning to TRBD1. Germline trimming cut 2 bases from V and 7 bases from J; bases unmatched to any gene: 6. The CDR3 covers 16 residues. Germline V gene sequence: CDR1 SGHRS, CDR2 YFSETQ. CDR3 loop: CASSLHPTGGNSPLHF. The CDR3 nucleotides are TGCGCCAGCAGCTTACATCCGACAGGGGGCAATTCACCCCTCCACTTT.

This chain links TRBV27 with TRBJ1-2; 8 bases fit TRBD1. There are 15 residues in the CDR3. Germline V gene data show CDR1 as MNHEY and CDR2 as SMNVEV (reference sequence). Germline trimming cut 3 bases from V and 4 bases from J; bases unmatched to any gene: 7. CDR3 DNA: TGTGCCAGCAGTTTTTCACCGGGACAGGTCTATGGCTACACCTTC. Protein: CASSFSPGQVYGYTF.

The V call is TRBV5-8, the J call TRBJ1-5; a weak D match, TRBD1 (5 bases). Germline V gene data show CDR1 as SGHTS and CDR2 as YDEGEE. With 0 bases removed from V and 0 bases from J, the gap between germline ends came to 19 bases. The CDR3 consists of 19 residues. CDR3 sequence: CASSLEFLASQGSNQPQHF. The CDR3 DNA reads TGTGCCAGCAGCTTGGAGTTTCTAGCGTCGCAGGGTAGCAATCAGCCCCAGCATTTT.

This clone was picked up a small number of times. The V gene is TRBV5-1, the J gene TRBJ2-5, with TRBD1 matching over 8 bases. Germline loops: CDR1 SGHRS, CDR2 YFSETQ. V lost 2 bases and J lost 4; bases outside the gene matches: 7. The CDR3 sequence is 15 residues long. CDR3 in amino acids: CASSFTDRGRETQYF. CDR3 coding DNA: TGCGCCAGCAGCTTTACCGACAGGGGACGAGAGACCCAGTACTTC.

Here the CDR3 DNA reads TGTGCCAGCAGCCCCACCTCTGGCGCAGGGAGGGATCAGCCCCAGCATTTT. The encoded protein is CASSPTSGAGRDQPQHF. The chain links TRBV5-5 to TRBJ1-5, with D possibly being TRBD1 (5 bases). Germline V lookup: CDR1 SGHKS, CDR2 YYEKEE (reference sequence). This CDR3 has 17 amino acids. V lost 4 bases and J 5 bases, leaving 22 bases between the germline ends.

V usage is TRBV15 and J usage is TRBJ2-1, with TRBD1 matching 7 bases. The CDR3 length is 16 residues. Trimming took 4 bases from V and 8 from J; bases not matched to a gene: 14. Germline V gives CDR1 LNHNV, CDR2 YYDKDF (reference sequence). The CDR3: CATSTEGQGVGHEQFF. CDR3 DNA sequence: TGTGCCACCAGCACTGAGGGGCAGGGGGTAGGTCATGAGCAGTTCTTC. The variable domain in full, completed from reference TRBV15 and TRBJ2-1, reads DAMVIQNPRYQVTQFGKPVTLSCSQTLNHNVMYWYQQKSSQAPKLLFHYYDKDFNNEADTPDNFQSRRPNTSFCFLDIRSPGLGDTAMYLCATSTEGQGVGHEQFFGPGTRLTVL.